This T cell receptor beta chain came from a study of T cells in Graves' hyperthyroidism and ophthalmopathy. The study's findings and limits: Ophthalmopathy and stable hyperthyroidism were separated by a 13 V-J model. Ophthalmopathy was model-predicted a median about 7.1 months pre-onset.

The CDR3 regions of TCR beta were amplified from RNA transcripts. Primed by the HTBI set, a first-round RT-PCR was run on the TCR CDR3. TCRdb reprocessed the multiplex PCR reads via MiXCR and lists one record per CDR3 protein. There are more than 550,000 distinct CDR3 sequences in the sample; 45% occur only once, and less than 9% lies in the top ten. A remark on this clonotype: Its cognate antigen is unknown.

The germline gives CDR1 SEHNR, CDR2 FQNEAQ (reference sequence). Trimming took off 6 bases at V and 1 base at J, with 12 bases between the two ends. The CDR3 totals 14 residues. Source material: peripheral blood or thyroid tissue (not recorded which). This clonotype was sampled from an adult man with Graves' disease, either hyperthyroidism or ophthalmopathy (not recorded which). This sequence joins TRBV7-9 and TRBJ1-1; TRBD1 is a possible D gene (5 bases). This CDR3 reads CASSADRANTEAFF. CDR3 in DNA: TGTGCCAGCAGTGCCGACAGAGCGAACACTGAAGCTTTCTTT.